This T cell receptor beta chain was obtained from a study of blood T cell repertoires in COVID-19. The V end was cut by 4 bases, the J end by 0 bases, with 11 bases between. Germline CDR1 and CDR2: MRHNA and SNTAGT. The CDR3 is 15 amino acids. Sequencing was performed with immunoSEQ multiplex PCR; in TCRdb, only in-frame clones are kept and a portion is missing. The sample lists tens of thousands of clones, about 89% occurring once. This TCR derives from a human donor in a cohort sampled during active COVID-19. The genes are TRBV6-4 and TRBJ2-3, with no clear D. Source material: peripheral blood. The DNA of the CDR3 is TGTGCCAGCAGTGTGGCGCCAGGAAGCACAGATACGCAGTATTTT. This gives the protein CASSVAPGSTDTQYF.